The 20 T cell receptor beta chains presented below share a single source sample, sequenced in a study of vaccination and CD4 T cells after COVID-19 (dated by TCRdb to the early 2020s). Libraries were built with PCR. These reads were obtained on an Illumina iSeq 100. TCR sequencing of DNA from cultured CD4+ T cells used the Oncomine TCR Beta short-read assay at the Johns Hopkins FTIC core. The public reads were reprocessed in TCRdb via fastp at Q25 and MiXCR, keeping in-frame beta chains. Each entry is one CDR3 protein sequence, shown with its most common DNA and genes. This sample is represented by 20,000 to 30,000 distinct CDR3 sequences; roughly 64% of them were singletons. The ten largest clonotypes hold about 5% of the sample. The treatment or condition label, read with the paper, signifies: roughly 11-day PBMC culture with coronavirus spike peptide pools or control peptides (ViraFEST assay).

Their antigen targets remain unknown. The sequencing input was CD4+ T cells from blood, cultured in vitro. These receptors were obtained from a human donor who had recovered from COVID-19.

The gene calls are TRBV6-1 and TRBJ1-6; TRBD1 agrees at 7 bases. The V segment lost 5 bases and the J segment 8 bases; nucleotides outside the gene matches: 12. The CDR3 runs to 16 residues. Germline CDR1 and CDR2: MNHNS and SASEGT. The CDR3 region is CASSPLTAGGHSPLHF. DNA for the CDR3: TGTGCCAGCAGTCCCCTCACCGCAGGGGGTCATTCACCCCTCCACTTT.

The chain recombines TRBV19 with TRBJ1-2, with 8 bases that match TRBD1. This CDR3 is built from 15 residues. J lost 0 bases, V lost 9 bases, and 9 bases had no gene match. Per the germline V gene, CDR1 is LNHDA and CDR2 is SQIVND (reference sequence). CDR3 protein: CASTGTGYANYGYTF. The CDR3 coding sequence is TGTGCCAGCACCGGGACAGGCTATGCTAACTATGGCTACACCTTC.

V usage is TRBV7-2 and J usage is TRBJ1-1; TRBD1 matches at 7 bases. This CDR3 spans 16 amino acids. Germline loops: CDR1 SGHTA, CDR2 FQGNSA. Unmatched junction bases numbered 10, after V lost 1 base and J lost 5 bases. The CDR3 here is CASSLEVLQGPTEAFF. DNA for the CDR3: TGTGCCAGCAGCTTAGAGGTTTTACAGGGGCCGACTGAAGCTTTCTTT.

CDR3 residues: CASSLVVRGNPSGRGLYEQYF. CDR3 in DNA: TGTGCCAGCAGCTTAGTCGTCCGCGGGAACCCTAGCGGGAGGGGTCTCTACGAGCAGTACTTC. The J gene is TRBJ2-7, the V gene TRBV7-6; TRBD2 matches at 12 bases. The J segment lost 3 bases and the V segment lost 1 base, leaving 19 bases of the junction unmatched. Germline lookup yields CDR1 SGHVS and CDR2 FNYEAQ. The CDR3 loop spans 21 amino acids.

The rearrangement links TRBV6-7 to TRBJ2-7; TRBD2 might be the D (6 bases). TRBV6-7 is reported as an ORF; its role is uncertain. V was pared by 6 bases and J by 2 bases, with 23 bases between. This CDR3 is 17 amino acids long. DNA of the CDR3: TGTGCCAGCAGGTCTATTCTGTGCGGGCGGGGCCCCTACGAGCAGTACTTC. Encoded protein: CASRSILCGRGPYEQYF.

The chain carries TRBV20-1 and TRBJ2-7; perhaps TRBD2 as D (6 bases). The CDR3 contains 15 residues. Germline CDR1 and CDR2: DFQATT and SNEGSKA (reference sequence). The V end lost 6 bases, the J end lost 0 bases, and 18 bases lay between the germline ends. The CDR3 reads CSAGGVAGSSYEQYF. The CDR3 bases are TGCAGTGCGGGGGGTGTGGCGGGCTCCTCCTACGAGCAGTACTTC.

J is TRBJ1-2 and V is TRBV20-1; D is possibly TRBD1 (6 bases). CDR1 DFQATT and CDR2 SNEGSKA come from the germline V gene (reference sequence). V was cut by 0 bases and J by 4 bases, with 15 bases left in between. This CDR3 spans 15 amino acids. Here the CDR3 DNA reads TGCAGTGCTAGAGATGGAACCCGGACAGTCTATGGCTACACCTTC. This encodes CSARDGTRTVYGYTF.

J is TRBJ2-5 and V is TRBV24-1, with a tentative D call TRBD1 (5 bases). CDR3 length: 15 amino acids. Germline loops: CDR1 KGHDR, CDR2 SFDVKD. The germline V and J ends were trimmed by 5 bases and 5 bases, with 17 bases remaining between them. The CDR3 region is CATSGAAGWLETQYF. The CDR3 DNA sequence: TGTGCCACCAGTGGTGCGGCAGGGTGGTTGGAGACCCAGTACTTC.

The V gene is TRBV6-4, the J gene TRBJ2-3; D may correspond to TRBD1 or TRBD2 (5 bases each). V was cut by 10 bases and J by 4 bases, with 15 bases left in between. The CDR3 length is 13 residues. Germline lookup yields CDR1 MRHNA and CDR2 SNTAGT. CDR3 bases: TGTGCCACAGGGAGTGGCGGTTCAGATACGCAGTATTTT. As protein: CATGSGGSDTQYF.

As DNA, the CDR3 is TGTGCCAGCAGTGACCGGACTAGCGGGAGTTACAATGAGCAGTTCTTC. The encoded protein is CASSDRTSGSYNEQFF. J is TRBJ2-1 and V is TRBV6-1; 13 bases align to TRBD2. This CDR3 is built from 16 residues. CDR1 is MNHNS, CDR2 SASEGT, per germline. Trimming took 3 bases from V and 4 from J; bases not matched to a gene: 3.

This clonotype has just one count. J is TRBJ2-7 and V is TRBV20-1; D is ambiguous. This CDR3 is built from 10 residues. From germline, CDR1 is DFQATT and CDR2 SNEGSKA (reference sequence). Trimming shortened V by 3 bases and J by 6 bases, and 6 bases separated the two germline ends. CDR3 DNA: TGCAGTGCTAGCACCTCCGAGCAGTACTTC. Translation: CSASTSEQYF.

The V call is TRBV20-1, the J call TRBJ1-4; TRBD1 might be the D (6 bases). The CDR3 is 15 amino acids. V was cut by 2 bases and J by 7 bases, with 17 bases left in between. Germline V gene lookup returns CDR1 DFQATT and CDR2 SNEGSKA (reference sequence). The CDR3 here is CSARNRGVHAEKLFF. The CDR3 region has the DNA TGCAGTGCTAGAAATAGGGGGGTACACGCTGAAAAACTGTTTTTT.

This clonotype was seen a few times. The chain combines TRBV11-2 with TRBJ1-2; the D gene is possibly TRBD1 (5 bases). Trimming removed 5 bases at V and 6 bases at J, with 13 bases between. The CDR3 is made up of 13 amino acids. Germline CDR1 reads SGHAT; CDR2 reads FQNNGV. The CDR3 is CASSHSQGHGYTF. DNA for the CDR3: TGTGCCAGCAGCCATAGTCAGGGACATGGCTACACCTTC.

V and J are TRBV20-1 and TRBJ1-6, with a possible D match to TRBD1 (5 bases). The CDR3 has 14 amino acids. The V end was cut by 5 bases, the J end by 3 bases, with 11 bases between. Germline V CDR1 and CDR2: DFQATT, SNEGSKA (reference sequence). The DNA for the CDR3 is TGCAGTGCTCCCGGGACGGACTATAATTCACCCCTCCACTTT. It codes for CSAPGTDYNSPLHF.

The CDR3 spells CSAIYSGNTIYF. Written as DNA, the CDR3 is TGCAGTGCGATTTACTCTGGAAACACCATATATTTT. V gene TRBV20-1 combines with J gene TRBJ1-3; D gene ambiguous. The length of the CDR3 is 12 residues. Per the germline V gene, CDR1 is DFQATT and CDR2 is SNEGSKA (reference sequence). Trimming took 6 bases from V and 0 from J, leaving 6 bases between them.

The table lists this clonotype with a few counts. The J gene is TRBJ1-5, the V gene TRBV6-2 or TRBV6-3, with D perhaps TRBD1 (5 bases). Germline CDR1 reads MNHEY; CDR2 reads SVGEGT. The V gene lost 4 bases and the J gene lost 5 bases, with 15 bases spanning the gap. This CDR3 contains 15 residues. CDR3 nucleotide sequence: TGTGCCAGCAGTTCCTTCGTAGGGGTCTATCAGCCCCAGCATTTT. Its translation: CASSSFVGVYQPQHF.

The gene calls are TRBV7-2 and TRBJ1-1; possible D gene TRBD1, 5 bases. The CDR3 sequence is 15 residues long. V lost 5 bases to trimming and J lost 3 bases, with 16 bases between them. Germline CDR1 SGHTA, CDR2 FQGNSA. CDR3 region: CASSPGGSGDTEAFF. As DNA, the CDR3 is TGTGCCAGCAGCCCGGGGGGGTCTGGGGACACTGAAGCTTTCTTT.

The rearrangement joins TRBV20-1 to TRBJ2-2; 8 bases map to TRBD2. The CDR3 runs 16 residues. V lost 0 bases to trimming and J lost 7 bases; unmatched junction nucleotides: 10. Looked up from germline, CDR1 is DFQATT and CDR2 is SNEGSKA (reference sequence). The chain's CDR3 is CSARDLSSGLRGELFF. The DNA of the CDR3 is TGCAGTGCTAGAGATTTGTCTAGCGGGCTTCGCGGGGAGCTGTTTTTT.

The J gene is TRBJ1-2, the V gene TRBV6-5, with TRBD1 identical over 7 bases. The CDR3 length is 13 residues. Per the germline V gene, CDR1 is MNHEY and CDR2 is SVGAGI. V gave up 4 bases and J gave up 4 bases; unmatched junction bases: 3. For the CDR3, the DNA is TGTGCCAGCAGTTCAGGGGGGGGCTATGGCTACACCTTC. Translated, it gives CASSSGGGYGYTF.

The genes are TRBV20-1 and TRBJ2-2, with D possibly being TRBD1 (5 bases). CDR1 and CDR2 from the germline V gene are DFQATT and SNEGSKA (reference sequence). The CDR3 totals 13 residues. Trimming took off 5 bases at V and 1 base at J, with 8 bases between the two ends. The CDR3 bases are TGCAGTGCTCCCGACAGGAACACCGGGGAGCTGTTTTTT. Encoded protein: CSAPDRNTGELFF.